This T cell receptor (beta chain) is drawn from a study of blood T cells in healthy people across ages. General observations from the study: Nothing was known about donor CMV status, and this possibly confounded expanded clonotype changes. With age, beta diversity per million T cells declined roughly linearly, significantly by about 37.

Combining a sample-barcoded 5' primer with a J-beta primer mix, a second PCR ran for roughly 6 to 12 cycles. One entry per CDR3 protein, called by TCRdb with MiXCR from the 5' RACE reads. This table holds about 630,000 distinct CDR3 sequences, over 20% found once. Peripheral blood, roughly 9.3 milliliters per donor, was collected. Extraction yielded at least 6 micrograms of total RNA per sample. Remarks on this clonotype: Its matching antigen is unknown.

The source material was blood. The TCR was taken from a man between 65 and 80 years old in good health.

The CDR3 is CSVDLAGGHETQYF. CDR3 nucleotide sequence: TGCAGCGTTGACCTAGCGGGAGGGCATGAGACCCAGTACTTC. V gene TRBV29-1 combines with J gene TRBJ2-5; 12 bases map to TRBD2. From germline, CDR1 is SQVTM and CDR2 ANQGSEA. The CDR3 totals 14 residues. J lost 5 bases, V lost 3 bases, and 4 bases had no gene match.